Given below is one T cell receptor (beta chain) in context. Per the study methods: Estimation of nucleated cell counts was performed using reference gene primer amplification. Produced via immunoSEQ multiplex PCR; TCRdb's table is partial and in-frame only. The V and J calls and clone size are taken from that table; D and trimming were inferred from the DNA. The repertoire has approximately 100,000 clones, 70% to 85% of them found once; the top ten carry 11% to 15%. The data were obtained in a study of blood T cell repertoires in COVID-19. The wider study: There were acute and convalescent COVID-19 samples, and they came from the United States, Italy and Spain. PBMCs, B-cell-depleted T cells, or T cells were the source of the cDNA or gDNA that made up the material.

This clonotype originated in a woman aged 60-75 years with acute or convalescent COVID-19. What was sequenced was peripheral blood.

The CDR3 is CASSEALGGVVAEAFF. As DNA, the CDR3 is TGTGCCAGCAGTGAAGCGCTGGGGGGGGTTGTGGCTGAAGCTTTCTTT. The chain links TRBV2 to TRBJ1-1; a possible D gene is TRBD1 (5 bases). Germline CDR1 reads SNHLY; CDR2 reads FYNNEI. The CDR3 length is 16 residues. V shed 0 bases and J shed 6 bases, with 17 bases lying between them.